Here is one T cell receptor beta chain with its context. The target of this receptor is not known. It has no much larger one-base neighbor in the sample; base qualities were not kept. The collaborating institutions used their own protocols to collect whole blood in K2EDTA tubes. For TCRbeta analysis, collaborators shipped samples as frozen whole blood, isolated PBMCs, or DNA extracted from either of those sample types. The immunoSEQ Assay, a bias-controlled multiplex PCR, was used to amplify TCRbeta CDR3 regions from genomic DNA. The authors' analysis ran thus. Nucleated cell counts per sample were estimated from amplification of reference gene primers within the assay. To quantify the absolute abundance of each unique TCRbeta CDR3 rearrangement, sequence reads were collapsed and filtered. For each sample, productive Simpson clonality was calculated as the square root of Simpson's diversity index over productive rearrangements. In its TCRdb copy, this immuneACCESS table keeps in-frame sequences only and misses some clones. Where compared with another copy, unresolved V genes explain less than half of these, and the others have no known cause. Clone size and the V and J calls come from that table; the DNA yielded D and trimming. Present in this sample are 200,000 to 250,000 clones, approximately 90% of which were seen just once. In total, the top ten clones hold under 4% of the sample.

This sample was taken from a study of blood T cell repertoires in COVID-19 (dated by TCRdb to 2018 to 2020). Some background on the complete study: The collaborator samples originated in the United States, Italy and Spain and spanned the acute and convalescent phases of COVID-19. The prospective study material was composed of cDNA or gDNA derived from T cells, B-cell-depleted T cells, or PBMCs. Deeply sampled blood TCRbeta repertoires from subjects exposed to, actively infected with, or recovered from COVID-19 were included in the dataset. The repertoires were made available in a free public database intended to serve as a resource for research on the immune response to SARS-CoV-2. The samples were drawn from the first 160 participants of the ongoing ImmuneRACE study and from over a thousand subjects provided by 6 global collaborators. The sample metadata nearly always contained a de-identified subject ID, COVID-19 status, age in years and sex. Where HLA class I and class II types were available, the types were taken from metadata supplied by the sample provider, not from assay-based typing. The paper as a whole reports these results and caveats: Clinical and demographic metadata were provided uncurated, with the amount varying by source and participant.

Per the germline V gene, SGHTA is the CDR1 and FQGTGA is the CDR2. The CDR3 has 14 amino acids, counting the end cysteine and phenylalanine. Only the CDR3 DNA is retained, 42 bases long and in frame from the first base. Compared with germline, V lacks 0 bases and J lacks 7 bases; bases without a gene match: 4. The receptor's source is a man between 18 and 35 years old with active or convalescent COVID-19. The sample comprised peripheral blood. This sequence uses TRBV7-3 and TRBJ2-3, and 7 bases in between align with TRBD1. The DNA reads TGTGCCAGCAGCTTAACAGGGGGCCTGTATACGCAGTATTTT. The translation is CASSLTGGLYTQYF.